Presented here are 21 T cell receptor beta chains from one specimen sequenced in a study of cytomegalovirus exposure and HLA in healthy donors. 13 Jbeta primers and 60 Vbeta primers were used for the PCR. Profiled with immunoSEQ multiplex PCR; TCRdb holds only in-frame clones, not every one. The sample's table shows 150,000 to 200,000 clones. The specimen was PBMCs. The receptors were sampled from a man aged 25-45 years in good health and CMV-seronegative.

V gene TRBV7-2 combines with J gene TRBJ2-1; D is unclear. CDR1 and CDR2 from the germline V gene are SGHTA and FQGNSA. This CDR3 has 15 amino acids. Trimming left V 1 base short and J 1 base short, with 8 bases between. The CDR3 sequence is CASSLVGSSYNEQFF. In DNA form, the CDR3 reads TGTGCCAGCAGCTTAGTTGGCAGTTCCTACAATGAGCAGTTCTTC.

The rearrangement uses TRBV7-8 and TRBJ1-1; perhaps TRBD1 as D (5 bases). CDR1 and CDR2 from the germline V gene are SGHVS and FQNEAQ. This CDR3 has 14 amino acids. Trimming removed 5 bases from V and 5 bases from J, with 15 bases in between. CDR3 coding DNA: TGTGCCAGCAGCCACTACGGGGAGGGGACTGAAGCTTTCTTT. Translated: CASSHYGEGTEAFF.

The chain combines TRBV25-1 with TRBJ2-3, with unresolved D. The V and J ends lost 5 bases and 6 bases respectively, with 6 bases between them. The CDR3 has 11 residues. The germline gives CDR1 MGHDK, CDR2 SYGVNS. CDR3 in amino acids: CASSTRDTQYF. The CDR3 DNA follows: TGTGCCAGCAGTACCAGGGATACGCAGTATTTT.

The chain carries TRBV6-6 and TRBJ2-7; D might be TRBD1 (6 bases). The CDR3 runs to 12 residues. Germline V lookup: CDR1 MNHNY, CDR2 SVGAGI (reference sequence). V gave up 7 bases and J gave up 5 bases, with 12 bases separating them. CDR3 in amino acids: CASTKTGNEQYF. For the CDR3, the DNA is TGTGCCAGCACCAAAACAGGGAACGAGCAGTACTTC.

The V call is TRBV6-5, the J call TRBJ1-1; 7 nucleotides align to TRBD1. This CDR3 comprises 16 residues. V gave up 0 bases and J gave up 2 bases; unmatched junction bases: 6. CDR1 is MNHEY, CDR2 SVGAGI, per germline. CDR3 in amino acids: CASSYSSQGVNTEAFF. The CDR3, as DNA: TGTGCCAGCAGTTACTCCAGTCAGGGGGTTAACACTGAAGCTTTCTTT.

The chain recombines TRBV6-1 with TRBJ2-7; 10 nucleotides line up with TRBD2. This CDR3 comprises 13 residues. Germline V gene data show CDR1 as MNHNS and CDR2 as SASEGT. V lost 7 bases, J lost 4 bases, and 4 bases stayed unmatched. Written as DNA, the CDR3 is TGTGCCAGCACTAGCGGGGGATTTTACGAGCAGTACTTC. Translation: CASTSGGFYEQYF.

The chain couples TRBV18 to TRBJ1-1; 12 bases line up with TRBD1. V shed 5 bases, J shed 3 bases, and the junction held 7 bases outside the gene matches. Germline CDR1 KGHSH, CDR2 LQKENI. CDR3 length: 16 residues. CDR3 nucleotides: TGTGCCAGCTCATCAACCGGGACAGGGGGCCACACTGAAGCTTTCTTT. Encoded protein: CASSSTGTGGHTEAFF.

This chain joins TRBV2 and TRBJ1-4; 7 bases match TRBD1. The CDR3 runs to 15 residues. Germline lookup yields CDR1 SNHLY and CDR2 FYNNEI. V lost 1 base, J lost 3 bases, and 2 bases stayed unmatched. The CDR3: CASSEERGPNEKLFF. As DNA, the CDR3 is TGTGCCAGCAGTGAAGAAAGGGGGCCTAATGAAAAACTGTTTTTT.

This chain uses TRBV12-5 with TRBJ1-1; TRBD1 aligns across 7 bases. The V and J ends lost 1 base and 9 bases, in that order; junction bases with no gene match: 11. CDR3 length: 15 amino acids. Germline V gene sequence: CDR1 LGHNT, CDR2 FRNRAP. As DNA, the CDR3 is TGTGCTAGTGGTTTGGACCATACAGGGGTCGAAAAAGCTTTCTTT. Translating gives CASGLDHTGVEKAFF. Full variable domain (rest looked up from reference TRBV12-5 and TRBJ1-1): DARVTQTPRHKVTEMGQEVTMRCQPILGHNTVFWYRQTMMQGLELLAYFRNRAPLDDSGMPKDRFSAEMPDATLATLKIQPSEPRDSAVYFCASGLDHTGVEKAFFGQGTRLTVV.

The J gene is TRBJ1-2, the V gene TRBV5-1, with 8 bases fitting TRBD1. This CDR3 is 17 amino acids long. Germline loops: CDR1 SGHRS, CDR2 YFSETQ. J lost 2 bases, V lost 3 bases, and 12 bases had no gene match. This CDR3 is CASSSTLQGASNYGYTF. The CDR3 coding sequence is TGCGCCAGCAGCTCTACTCTTCAGGGGGCCTCCAACTATGGCTACACCTTC.

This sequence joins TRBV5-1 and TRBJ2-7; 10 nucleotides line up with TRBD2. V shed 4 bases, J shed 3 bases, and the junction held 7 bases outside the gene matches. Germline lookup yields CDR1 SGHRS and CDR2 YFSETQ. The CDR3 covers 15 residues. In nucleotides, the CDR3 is TGCGCCAGCAGCATCGGACTAGCGGAGTTCTACGAGCAGTACTTC. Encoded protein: CASSIGLAEFYEQYF.

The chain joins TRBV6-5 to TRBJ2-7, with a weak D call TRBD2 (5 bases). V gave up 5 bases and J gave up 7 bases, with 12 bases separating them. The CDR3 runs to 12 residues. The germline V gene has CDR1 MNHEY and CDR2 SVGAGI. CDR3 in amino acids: CASSTSPREQYF. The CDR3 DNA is TGTGCCAGCAGTACTAGTCCCCGGGAGCAGTACTTC.

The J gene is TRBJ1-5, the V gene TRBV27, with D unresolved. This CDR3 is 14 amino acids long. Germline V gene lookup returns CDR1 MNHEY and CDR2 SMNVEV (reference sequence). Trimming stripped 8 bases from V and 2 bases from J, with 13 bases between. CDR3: CASGSPGGNQPQHF. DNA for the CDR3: TGTGCCAGCGGCTCACCCGGGGGCAATCAGCCCCAGCATTTT.

The CDR3 region is CASSFPPGTSGSSNEQFF. As DNA, the CDR3 is TGTGCCAGCAGCTTTCCCCCAGGGACTAGCGGGAGTTCGAATGAGCAGTTCTTC. The rearrangement links TRBV7-3 to TRBJ2-1, with 14 bases matching TRBD2. The length of the CDR3 is 18 residues. V lost 3 bases to trimming and J lost 7 bases; unmatched junction nucleotides: 11. The germline V gene encodes CDR1 SGHTA and CDR2 FQGTGA.

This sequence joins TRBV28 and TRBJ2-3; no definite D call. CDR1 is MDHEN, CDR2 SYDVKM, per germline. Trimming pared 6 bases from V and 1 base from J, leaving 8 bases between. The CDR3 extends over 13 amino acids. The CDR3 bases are TGTGCCAGCAGAGCCGTGGGCACAGATACGCAGTATTTT. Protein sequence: CASRAVGTDTQYF. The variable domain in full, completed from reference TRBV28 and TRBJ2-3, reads DVKVTQSSRYLVKRTGEKVFLECVQDMDHENMFWYRQDPGLGLRLIYFSYDVKMKEKGDIPEGYSVSREKKERFSLILESASTNQTSMYLCASRAVGTDTQYFGPGTRLTVL.

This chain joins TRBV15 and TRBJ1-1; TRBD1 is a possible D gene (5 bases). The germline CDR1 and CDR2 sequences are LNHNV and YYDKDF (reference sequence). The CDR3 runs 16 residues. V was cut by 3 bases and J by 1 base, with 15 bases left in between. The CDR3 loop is CATSSPMVGGNTEAFF. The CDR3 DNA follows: TGTGCCACCAGCAGTCCTATGGTGGGGGGGAACACTGAAGCTTTCTTT.

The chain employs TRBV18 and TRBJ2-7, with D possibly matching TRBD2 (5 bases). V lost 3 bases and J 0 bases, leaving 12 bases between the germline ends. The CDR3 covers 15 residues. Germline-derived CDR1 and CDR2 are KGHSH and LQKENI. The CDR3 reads CASSPWTPSSYEQYF. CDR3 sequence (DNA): TGTGCCAGCTCACCGTGGACTCCTAGCTCCTACGAGCAGTACTTC.

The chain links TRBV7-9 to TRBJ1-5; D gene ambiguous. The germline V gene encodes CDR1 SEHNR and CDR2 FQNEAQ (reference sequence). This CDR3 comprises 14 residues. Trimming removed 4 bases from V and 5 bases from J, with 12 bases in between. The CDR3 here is CASSSTAADQPQHF. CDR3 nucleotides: TGTGCCAGCAGCTCTACAGCTGCCGATCAGCCCCAGCATTTT.

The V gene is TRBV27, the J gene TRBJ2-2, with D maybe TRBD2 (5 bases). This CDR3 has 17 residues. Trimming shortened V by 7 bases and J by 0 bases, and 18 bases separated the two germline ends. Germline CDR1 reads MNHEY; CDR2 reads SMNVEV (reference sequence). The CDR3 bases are TGTGCCAGCACCCGGGCCGGTGGACTTACGAACACCGGGGAGCTGTTTTTT. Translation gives CASTRAGGLTNTGELFF.

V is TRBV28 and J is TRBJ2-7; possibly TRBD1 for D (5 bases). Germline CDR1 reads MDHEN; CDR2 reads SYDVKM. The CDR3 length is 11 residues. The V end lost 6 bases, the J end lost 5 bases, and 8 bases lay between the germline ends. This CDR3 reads CASSGHHEQYF. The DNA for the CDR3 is TGTGCCAGCAGCGGACACCACGAGCAGTACTTC.

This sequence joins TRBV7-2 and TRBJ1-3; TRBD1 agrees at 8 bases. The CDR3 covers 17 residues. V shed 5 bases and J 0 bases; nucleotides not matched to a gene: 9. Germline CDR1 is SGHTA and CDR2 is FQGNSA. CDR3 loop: CASSPWDRSYSGNTIYF. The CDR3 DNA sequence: TGTGCCAGCAGCCCGTGGGACAGGAGTTACTCTGGAAACACCATATATTTT. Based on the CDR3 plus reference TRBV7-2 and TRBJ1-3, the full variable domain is GAGVSQSPSNKVTEKGKDVELRCDPISGHTALYWYRQSLGQGLEFLIYFQGNSAPDKSGLPSDRFSAERTGGSVSTLTIQRTQQEDSAVYLCASSPWDRSYSGNTIYFGEGSWLTVV.